Each of the 11 T cell receptor beta chains below was sequenced from the same sample in a study of blood T cell repertoires in COVID-19. The method was immunoSEQ multiplex PCR; TCRdb's version includes in-frame clones alone and lacks a portion of them. The sample holds fewer than 65,000 clones, approximately 90% seen once. The sample taken for sequencing was peripheral blood. The receptor source for this set is a human donor with acute or convalescent COVID-19. The donor label of this sample is uncertain.

The J gene is TRBJ2-5, the V gene TRBV24-1; perhaps TRBD2 as D (6 bases). The germline V and J ends were trimmed by 3 bases and 7 bases, with 11 bases remaining between them. Germline V lookup: CDR1 KGHDR, CDR2 SFDVKD. The CDR3 contains 13 residues. CDR3: CATSDAPRGTQYF. CDR3 nucleotide sequence: TGTGCCACCAGTGATGCTCCGCGGGGGACCCAGTACTTC.

The chain uses TRBV24-1 and TRBJ2-7, with 7 bases fitting TRBD1. V lost 10 bases to trimming and J lost 4 bases; unmatched junction nucleotides: 9. The CDR3 has 13 amino acids. The germline gives CDR1 KGHDR, CDR2 SFDVKD. As DNA, the CDR3 is TGTGCCACAGGGGGCGCATCTGGTTACGAGCAGTACTTC. This gives the protein CATGGASGYEQYF.

The rearrangement links TRBV2 to TRBJ1-5, with 9 bases lining up with TRBD1. There are 14 residues in the CDR3. Per germline, CDR1 SNHLY and CDR2 FYNNEI. Trimming at V came to 4 bases and at J to 4 bases, leaving 2 bases not matched to a gene. This chain's CDR3 is CASSAGTGNQPQHF. DNA for the CDR3: TGTGCCAGCAGTGCCGGGACAGGGAATCAGCCCCAGCATTTT. Full variable domain (missing parts from reference TRBV2 and TRBJ1-5): EPEVTQTPSHQVTQMGQEVILRCVPISNHLYFYWYRQILGQKVEFLVSFYNNEISEKSEIFDDQFSVERPDGSNFTLKIRSTKLEDSAMYFCASSAGTGNQPQHFGDGTRLSIL.

The genes are TRBV5-1 and TRBJ1-2; 9 bases are shared with TRBD1. The germline CDR1 and CDR2 sequences are SGHRS and YFSETQ. V gave up 6 bases and J gave up 7 bases; unmatched junction bases: 7. This CDR3 has 13 residues. The CDR3 DNA reads TGCGCCAGCACAGGACAGGGGCCTTCTGGCTACACCTTC. Translation gives CASTGQGPSGYTF.

This clone appeared a few times. The CDR3 here is CAWGQGESYNSPLHF. CDR3 in DNA: TGTGCCTGGGGACAGGGTGAGTCCTATAATTCACCCCTCCACTTT. The chain is built from TRBV30 and TRBJ1-6; TRBD1 agrees at 8 bases. CDR1 GTSNPN and CDR2 SVGIG come from the germline V gene (reference sequence). The CDR3 covers 15 residues. The ends lost 5 bases at V and 1 base at J; junction bases unmatched: 4.

The J gene is TRBJ2-1, the V gene TRBV11-3; possibly TRBD2 for D (7 bases). Germline values: CDR1 SGHNT, CDR2 YENEEA. V dropped 1 base and J dropped 6 bases, with 16 bases sitting between them. The CDR3 is 16 amino acids. CDR3 residues: CASSLGPSGEGNEQFF. The CDR3 DNA reads TGTGCCAGCAGCTTAGGGCCATCAGGGGAGGGCAATGAGCAGTTCTTC.

V gene TRBV5-1 combines with J gene TRBJ2-5; no firm D call. The CDR3 sequence is 13 residues long. The germline V gene has CDR1 SGHRS and CDR2 YFSETQ. Trimming removed 0 bases from V and 1 base from J, with 4 bases in between. CDR3 sequence (DNA): TGCGCCAGCAGCTTGGTTAGCCAAGAGACCCAGTACTTC. Its translation: CASSLVSQETQYF.

The rearrangement joins TRBV7-9 to TRBJ2-1, with 8 bases aligning to TRBD1. V gave up 5 bases and J gave up 4 bases; unmatched junction bases: 4. Germline assignment: CDR1 SEHNR and CDR2 FQNEAQ (reference sequence). This CDR3 is built from 14 residues. The CDR3 region has the DNA TGTGCCAGCAGCATCAGGACAGGGTACAATGAGCAGTTCTTC. It specifies CASSIRTGYNEQFF.

The chain carries TRBV28 and TRBJ1-1, with D unclear. V lost 2 bases and J lost 5, with 18 bases in between. Germline V gene sequence: CDR1 MDHEN, CDR2 SYDVKM. The CDR3 spans 16 residues. CDR3 region: CASSLPHSPARTEAFF. CDR3 nucleotide sequence: TGTGCCAGCAGTTTACCTCACTCCCCCGCACGGACTGAAGCTTTCTTT.

The chain carries TRBV4-1 and TRBJ2-7; D is possibly TRBD1 (5 bases). Germline assignment: CDR1 MGHRA and CDR2 YSYEKL. The ends were cut back, 0 bases at V and 11 bases at J, with 11 bases in the middle. This CDR3 comprises 12 residues. CDR3 sequence (DNA): TGCGCCAGCAGCCAAGAGGGGCGGCCGGAGTACGTC. Protein product: CASSQEGRPEYV.

This chain uses TRBV28 with TRBJ2-7; D gene uncertain. Germline V gene sequence: CDR1 MDHEN, CDR2 SYDVKM. The germline V and J ends were trimmed by 2 bases and 0 bases, with 8 bases remaining between them. This CDR3 is built from 14 residues. CDR3 coding DNA: TGTGCCAGCAGTTTACTCTACAGCTCCTACGAGCAGTACTTC. It yields the protein CASSLLYSSYEQYF. The full variable domain, in which reference TRBV28 and TRBJ2-7 provide the parts outside the CDR3, is DVKVTQSSRYLVKRTGEKVFLECVQDMDHENMFWYRQDPGLGLRLIYFSYDVKMKEKGDIPEGYSVSREKKERFSLILESASTNQTSMYLCASSLLYSSYEQYFGPGTRLTVT.